The clone carrying this T cell receptor (beta chain) was detected ten times or more. Its matching antigen is unknown. This sample is part of a study of CD8 T cells in ankylosing spondylitis. General study points: A subset of motif variants has previously been described in the synovial fluid and blood of reactive arthritis. Blood of patients with ankylosing spondylitis appeared to be characterized by a TCR beta motif of seven or eight highly homologous variants. Those disease-linked clones were CD8+; they were also relatively rare in peripheral blood. Clones linked to disease were reported to show significant enrichment in matched ankylosing spondylitis synovial fluid.

Quantitative 5'-RACE was performed with molecular barcodes, and it yielded the TCR beta libraries. MiXCR was run by TCRdb on the 5' RACE reads, yielding one entry per CDR3 protein. Of about 210,000 distinct CDR3 sequences in the sample, around 7.9% were seen once. CDR3 length: 14 residues. The J segment lost 8 bases and the V segment lost 4 bases, leaving 9 bases of the junction unmatched. Germline loops: CDR1 SGHRS, CDR2 YFSETQ. The chain links TRBV5-1 to TRBJ2-1; 7 bases are a match to TRBD1. What was sequenced was blood, either unsorted or a sorted T cell fraction (not recorded which). The source is a male donor with ankylosing spondylitis. The CDR3 region is CASSPLQGLHEQFF. CDR3 DNA sequence: TGCGCCAGCAGCCCGCTACAGGGGTTGCATGAGCAGTTCTTC.